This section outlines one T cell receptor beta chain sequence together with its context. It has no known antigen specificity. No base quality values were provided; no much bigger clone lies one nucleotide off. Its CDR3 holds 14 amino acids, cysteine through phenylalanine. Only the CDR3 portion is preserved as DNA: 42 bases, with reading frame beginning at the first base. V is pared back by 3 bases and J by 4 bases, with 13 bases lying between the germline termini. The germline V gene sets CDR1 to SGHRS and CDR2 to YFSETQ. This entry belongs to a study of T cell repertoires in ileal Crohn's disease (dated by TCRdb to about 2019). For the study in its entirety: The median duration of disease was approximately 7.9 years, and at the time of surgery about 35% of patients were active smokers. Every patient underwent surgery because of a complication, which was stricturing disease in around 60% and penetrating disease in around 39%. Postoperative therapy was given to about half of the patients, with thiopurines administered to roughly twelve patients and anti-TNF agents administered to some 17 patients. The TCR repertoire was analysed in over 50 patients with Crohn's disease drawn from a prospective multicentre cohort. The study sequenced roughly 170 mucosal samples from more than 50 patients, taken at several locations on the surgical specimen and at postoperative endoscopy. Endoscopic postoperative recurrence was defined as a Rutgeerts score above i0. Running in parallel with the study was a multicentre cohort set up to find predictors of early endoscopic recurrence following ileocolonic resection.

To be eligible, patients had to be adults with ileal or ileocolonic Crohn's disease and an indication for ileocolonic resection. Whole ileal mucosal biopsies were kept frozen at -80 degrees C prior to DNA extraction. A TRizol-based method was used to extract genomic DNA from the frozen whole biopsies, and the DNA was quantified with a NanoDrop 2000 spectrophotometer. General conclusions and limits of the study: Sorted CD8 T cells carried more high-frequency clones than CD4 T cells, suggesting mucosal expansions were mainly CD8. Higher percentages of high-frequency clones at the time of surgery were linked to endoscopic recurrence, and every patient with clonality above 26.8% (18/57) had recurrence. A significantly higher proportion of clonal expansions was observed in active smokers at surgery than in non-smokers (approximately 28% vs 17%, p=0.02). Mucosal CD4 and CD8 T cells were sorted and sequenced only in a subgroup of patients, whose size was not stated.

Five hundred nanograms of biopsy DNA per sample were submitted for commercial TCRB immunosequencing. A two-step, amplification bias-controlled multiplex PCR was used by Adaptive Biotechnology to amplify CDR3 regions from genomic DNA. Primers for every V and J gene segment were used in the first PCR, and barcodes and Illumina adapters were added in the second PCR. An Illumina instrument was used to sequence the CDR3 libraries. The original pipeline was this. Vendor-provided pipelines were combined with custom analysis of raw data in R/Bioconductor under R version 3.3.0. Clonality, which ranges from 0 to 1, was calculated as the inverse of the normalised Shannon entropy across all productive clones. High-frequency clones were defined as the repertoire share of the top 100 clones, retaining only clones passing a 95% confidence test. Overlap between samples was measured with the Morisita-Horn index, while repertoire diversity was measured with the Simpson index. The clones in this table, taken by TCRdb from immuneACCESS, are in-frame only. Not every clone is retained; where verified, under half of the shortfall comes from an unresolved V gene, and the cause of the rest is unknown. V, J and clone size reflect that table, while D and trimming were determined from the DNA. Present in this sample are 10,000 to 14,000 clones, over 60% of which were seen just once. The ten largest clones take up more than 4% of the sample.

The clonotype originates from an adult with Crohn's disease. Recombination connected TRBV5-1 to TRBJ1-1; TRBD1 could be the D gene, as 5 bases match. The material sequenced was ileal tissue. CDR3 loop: CASSSGGGVTEAFF. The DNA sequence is TGCGCCAGCAGCTCGGGCGGGGGAGTCACTGAAGCTTTCTTT.